These T cell receptor beta chains were read from a single sample in a study of cytomegalovirus exposure and HLA in healthy donors. TCRdb's copy holds only in-frame clones and misses some; the assay was immunoSEQ multiplex PCR. In the table there are fewer than 70,000 clones, 65% to 90% of which are singletons. The sequenced material came from PBMCs. The source of these receptors is a human donor in good health. Each CDR3 is given with its conserved first and last residue. A D gene is named only where the DNA matches it firmly. Not all rows give a size; the values are once, few, many and, for expanded clones, a class.

TRBD2,few,TRBV6-4,TRBJ2-1,CASSGTSGGYNEQFF,TGTGCCAGCAGTGGGACTAGCGGGGGCTACAATGAGCAGTTCTTC
.,few,TRBV5-1,TRBJ2-6,CASAIPGDSGANVLTF,TGCGCCAGCGCAATCCCAGGCGACTCTGGGGCCAACGTCCTGACTTTC
TRBD2,.,TRBV7-8,TRBJ2-2,CAITSGTSESGELFF,TGTGCCATCACCTCAGGGACTAGCGAATCGGGGGAGCTGTTTTTT
TRBD2,.,TRBV5-1,TRBJ2-1,CASSSHPGLAGSSNEQFF,TGCGCCAGCAGCTCCCATCCGGGACTAGCGGGATCGAGCAATGAGCAGTTCTTC
.,.,TRBV6-1,TRBJ1-5,CASSGADQPQHF,TGTGCCAGCAGTGGGGCAGATCAGCCCCAGCATTTT
TRBD1,.,TRBV30,TRBJ2-7,CAWSGQGWSGWEQYF,TGTGCCTGGAGTGGACAGGGGTGGTCGGGCTGGGAGCAGTACTTC
TRBD1,.,TRBV27,TRBJ1-5,CANTPGQGDSWNQPQHF,TGTGCCAACACCCCGGGACAGGGGGATAGCTGGAATCAGCCCCAGCATTTT
.,.,TRBV5-1,TRBJ2-7,CASSVMPQSGYEQYF,TGCGCCAGCAGCGTTATGCCCCAGTCTGGCTACGAGCAGTACTTC
.,.,TRBV5-6,TRBJ1-1,CASSTGQKAFF,TGTGCCAGCAGCACCGGACAGAAAGCTTTCTTT
.,.,TRBV4-3,TRBJ2-1,CASSHSYRNEQFF,TGCGCCAGCAGCCACTCTTACCGGAATGAGCAGTTCTTC
.,.,TRBV28,TRBJ2-4,CASSLSSPGRIAKNIQYF,TGTGCCAGCAGTTTATCCTCGCCAGGGCGAATAGCCAAAAACATTCAGTACTTC
TRBD1,.,TRBV7-2,TRBJ1-2,CASSYTTGSHRGYTF,TGTGCCAGCAGCTATACGACAGGGTCTCACCGAGGCTACACCTTC
.,few,TRBV6-5,TRBJ1-1,CASSYSIGQFNTEAFF,TGTGCCAGCAGTTACTCGATTGGTCAGTTCAACACTGAAGCTTTCTTT
TRBD1,.,TRBV28,TRBJ2-5,CASSTIVGTGAVETQYF,TGTGCCAGCAGTACTATAGTCGGGACAGGGGCTGTGGAGACCCAGTACTTC
TRBD1,.,TRBV28,TRBJ1-5,CASRTGGDQPQHF,TGTGCCAGCAGGACAGGGGGCGACCAGCCCCAGCATTTT
TRBD2,.,TRBV5-3,TRBJ2-5,CARSHPSGAEETQYF,TGTGCCAGAAGCCACCCTAGCGGGGCAGAAGAGACCCAGTACTTC
TRBD1,.,TRBV30,TRBJ1-2,CAWTGGLGYTF,TGTGCCTGGACAGGGGGTTTGGGCTACACCTTC
.,.,TRBV11-3,TRBJ2-1,CASSLAYNVEGRLGNEQFF,TGTGCCAGCAGCTTAGCCTATAACGTAGAAGGGAGATTAGGCAATGAGCAGTTCTTC
.,.,TRBV18,TRBJ2-7,CASSQRGMSSYEQYF,TGTGCCAGCTCACAACGGGGAATGAGCTCCTACGAGCAGTACTTC
TRBD1,once,TRBV6-6,TRBJ1-5,CASSYSGQGNRQPQHF,TGTGCCAGCAGTTACTCGGGACAGGGAAACCGTCAGCCCCAGCATTTT
.,.,TRBV28,TRBJ1-2,CASSLTLAIFGYTF,TGTGCCAGCAGCCTGACATTGGCCATTTTTGGCTACACCTTC
.,.,TRBV9,TRBJ2-7,CASSVAPVSYEQYF,TGTGCCAGCAGCGTAGCACCAGTTTCCTACGAGCAGTACTTC
TRBD1,.,TRBV27,TRBJ2-1,CATETGTGAYEQFF,TGTGCCACCGAGACGGGAACAGGGGCGTATGAGCAGTTCTTC
.,.,TRBV6-6,TRBJ2-5,CASSYEGGRETQYF,TGTGCCAGCAGTTACGAAGGGGGTAGAGAGACCCAGTACTTC
TRBD2,.,TRBV4-2,TRBJ2-1,CASSPVASGENEQFF,TGTGCCAGCAGCCCAGTCGCTAGCGGGGAGAATGAGCAGTTCTTC
.,few,TRBV21-1,TRBJ1-6,CASSKAKQGGADSPLHF,TGTGCCAGCAGCAAAGCCAAACAGGGGGGCGCGGATTCACCCCTCCACTTT
.,.,TRBV19,TRBJ2-1,CASSGSERHNEQFF,TGTGCCAGTAGTGGGTCGGAGAGACACAATGAGCAGTTCTTC
.,once,TRBV4-3,TRBJ1-2,CASSQEQGSGYTF,TGCGCCAGCAGCCAAGAACAGGGTAGTGGCTACACCTTC
.,.,TRBV30,TRBJ1-2,CAWSQAGLDVFRGYTF,TGTGCCTGGAGTCAGGCGGGACTGGATGTATTTCGGGGCTACACCTTC
.,.,TRBV7-9,TRBJ2-2,CASSLGAANTGELFF,TGTGCCAGCAGCTTAGGGGCAGCGAACACCGGGGAGCTGTTTTTT
.,once,TRBV2,TRBJ2-5,CASSVVTGGDLYQETQYF,TGTGCCAGCAGTGTTGTGACTGGCGGGGATCTGTACCAAGAGACCCAGTACTTC
TRBD2,.,TRBV4-1,TRBJ2-5,CASSQTGTSATQYF,TGCGCCAGCAGTCAGACCGGGACTAGCGCGACCCAGTACTTC
.,.,TRBV5-1,TRBJ2-5,CASSLVSSGQETQYF,TGCGCCAGCAGCTTGGTTAGCAGCGGACAAGAGACCCAGTACTTC